The T cell receptor beta chain described here comes from a study of T cell repertoires in breast cancer. About the study: Tumors, lymph nodes and blood came from breast cancer patients, plus healthy blood. Controls were nine healthy donors. Study-level findings and limits: Antigen-based selection and expansion was suggested by diverse encodings of shared TCRs.

An expanded emulsion RT-PCR with primers for all TCR V genes paired CD8+ T cell chains. During the second nested PCR, blocking oligonucleotides suppressed genes that were not paired. Each emulsion RT-PCR held roughly 5,000-270,000 T cells with C-region, Stepout and V-region primers. TCRdb reanalysed the emulsion pairing reads using MiXCR and keeps one entry per CDR3 protein. Counted here are about 40,000 distinct CDR3 sequences, 45% occurring once; the ten biggest clones make up approximately 57%. This clonotype was counted a few times. Its matching antigen is unknown. The junction had 7 bases not matched to a gene; V was cut back by 5 bases and J by 4 bases. The CDR3 consists of 15 residues. Per the germline V gene, CDR1 is SGHVS and CDR2 is FNYEAQ.

What was sequenced was CD8+ T cells. This chain connects TRBV7-6 to TRBJ1-5, with 8 bases that match TRBD1. The origin of this receptor is a pool of human donors with breast cancer or a healthy control (not recorded which). This chain's CDR3 is CASSDRQGMNQPQHF. CDR3 nucleotide sequence: TGTGCCAGCAGCGACCGACAGGGGATGAATCAGCCCCAGCATTTT.